In its sample, the clone carrying this TCR beta chain was seen a few times. The sample belongs to a study of blood T cell repertoires in COVID-19. Seattle patient enrollment occurred during active infection, with longitudinal follow-up thereafter. This CDR3 spans 16 amino acids. Looked up from germline, CDR1 is LNHDA and CDR2 is SQIVND (reference sequence). Trimming cost V 7 bases and J 2 bases; bases outside gene matches: 13. Using immunoSEQ multiplex PCR, the repertoire was profiled, and TCRdb retains in-frame clones only, with some absent. Here the sample spans 430,000 or so clones, about 87% being singletons.

The specimen was peripheral blood. The rearrangement links TRBV19 to TRBJ2-7; the match to TRBD2 covers 8 bases. The origin of this receptor is a young man with COVID-19, enrolled during active disease. The CDR3 DNA reads as TGTGCCAGTAACCCTACCGGTCTAGCGGGTACCTACGAGCAGTACTTC. Its protein is CASNPTGLAGTYEQYF.